The sequence of this TCR beta chain was determined in a study of CD4 T cells in relation to SARS-CoV-2 and coronaviruses. As for the study in general: No peptide or an HIV-1 Nef peptide pool served as negative control. Shared crossreactive spike epitopes were mapped to their HLA restriction. Broader study findings: SARS-CoV-2-driven expansion was significantly weaker in crossreactive than monoreactive clones.

Before the COVID-19 pandemic, during about 2011-2018, CD4+ T cells were taken from unexposed donors. CD4+ T cells were isolated from the cells after 10 days of culture. V was pared by 6 bases and J by 1 base, with 7 bases between. The CDR3 loop spans 12 amino acids. CDR1 is SNHLY and CDR2 is FYNNEI in the germline V gene. TCRdb keeps only in-frame clones here, not all; method: immunoSEQ multiplex PCR. This table has 20,000 to 25,000 clones, about three fifths appearing once. A note on this clone: Antigen specificity is unknown.

The sequence was obtained from a human donor in good health. This chain joins TRBV2 and TRBJ2-7, with D maybe TRBD2 (6 bases). Sequenced input: CD4+ T cells from PBMCs, cultured in vitro. The CDR3 bases are TGTGCCAGCAGGGGAGGATCCTACGAGCAGTACTTC. Its protein product is CASRGGSYEQYF.